This TCR beta chain was recorded in a study of T-cell memory formation after mild COVID-19. As for the study in general: Among the donors, TCR clusters were largely specific to each donor.

Sample barcodes and UMIs were carried by the TCR alpha and TCR beta cDNA libraries that 5'RACE generated with constant-segment primers. MiXCR, run by TCRdb on the 5' RACE reads, gives a single entry per CDR3 protein. The data contain over 450,000 distinct CDR3 sequences, around 20% of them singletons. Looked up from germline, CDR1 is MNHEY and CDR2 is SMNVEV (reference sequence). V dropped 6 bases and J dropped 0 bases, with 20 bases sitting between them. There are 17 residues in the CDR3. This clonotype occurred a few times. Sequencing input: PBMCs or a T cell subset sorted from them (not recorded which). V and J are TRBV27 and TRBJ1-1; D gene unclear. The receptor comes from an adult woman who had mild COVID-19 (a few samples of this study predate the infection). Cell type and time point are not known. The CDR3: CASRFTATLDLNTEAFF. The CDR3 nucleotides are TGTGCCAGCAGGTTTACAGCCACGCTAGACTTGAACACTGAAGCTTTCTTT.